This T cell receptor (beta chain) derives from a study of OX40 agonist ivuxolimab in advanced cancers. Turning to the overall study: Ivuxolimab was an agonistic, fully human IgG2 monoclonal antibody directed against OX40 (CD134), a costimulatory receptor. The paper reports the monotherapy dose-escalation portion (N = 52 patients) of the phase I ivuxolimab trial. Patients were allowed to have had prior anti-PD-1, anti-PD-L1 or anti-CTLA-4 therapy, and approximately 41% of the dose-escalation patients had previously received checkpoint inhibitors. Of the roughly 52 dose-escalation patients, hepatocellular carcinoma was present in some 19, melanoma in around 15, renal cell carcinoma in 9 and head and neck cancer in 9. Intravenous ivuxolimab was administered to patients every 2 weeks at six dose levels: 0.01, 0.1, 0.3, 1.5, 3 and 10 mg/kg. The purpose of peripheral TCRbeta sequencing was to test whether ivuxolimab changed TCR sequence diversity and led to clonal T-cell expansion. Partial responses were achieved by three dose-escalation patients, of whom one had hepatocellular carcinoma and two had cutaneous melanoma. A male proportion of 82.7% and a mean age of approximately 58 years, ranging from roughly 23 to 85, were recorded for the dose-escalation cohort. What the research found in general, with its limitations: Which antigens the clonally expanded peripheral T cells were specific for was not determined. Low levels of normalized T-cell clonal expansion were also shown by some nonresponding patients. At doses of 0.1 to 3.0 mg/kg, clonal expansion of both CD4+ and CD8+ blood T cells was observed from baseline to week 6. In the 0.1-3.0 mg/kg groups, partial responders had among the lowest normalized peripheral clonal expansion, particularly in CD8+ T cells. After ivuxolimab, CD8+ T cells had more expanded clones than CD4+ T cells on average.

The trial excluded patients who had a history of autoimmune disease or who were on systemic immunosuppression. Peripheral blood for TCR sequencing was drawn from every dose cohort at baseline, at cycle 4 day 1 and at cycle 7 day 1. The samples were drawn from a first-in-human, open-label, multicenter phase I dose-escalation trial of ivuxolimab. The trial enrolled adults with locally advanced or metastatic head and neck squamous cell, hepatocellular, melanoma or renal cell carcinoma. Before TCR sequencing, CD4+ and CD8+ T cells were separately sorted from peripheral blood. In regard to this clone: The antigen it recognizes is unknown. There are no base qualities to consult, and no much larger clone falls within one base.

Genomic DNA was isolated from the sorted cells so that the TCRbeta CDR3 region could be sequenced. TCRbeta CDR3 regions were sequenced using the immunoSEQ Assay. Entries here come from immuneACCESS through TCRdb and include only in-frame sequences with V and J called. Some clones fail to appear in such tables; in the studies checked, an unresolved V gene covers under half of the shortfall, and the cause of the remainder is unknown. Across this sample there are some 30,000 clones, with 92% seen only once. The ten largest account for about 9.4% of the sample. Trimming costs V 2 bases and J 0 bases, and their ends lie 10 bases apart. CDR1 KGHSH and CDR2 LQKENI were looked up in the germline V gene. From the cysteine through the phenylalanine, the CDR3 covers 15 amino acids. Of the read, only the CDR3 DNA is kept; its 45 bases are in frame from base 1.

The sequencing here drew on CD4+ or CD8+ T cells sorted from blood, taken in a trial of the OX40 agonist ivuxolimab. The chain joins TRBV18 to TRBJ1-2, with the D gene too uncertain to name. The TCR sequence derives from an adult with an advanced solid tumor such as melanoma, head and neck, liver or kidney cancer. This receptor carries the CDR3 CASSPTDLTNYGYTF. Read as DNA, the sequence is TGTGCCAGCTCACCAACAGATCTAACTAACTATGGCTACACCTTC.